Presented here are 31 T cell receptor beta chains from one specimen sequenced in a study of CD8 T cells in ankylosing spondylitis. In TCRdb, the 5' RACE reads were re-called with MiXCR into one record per CDR3 protein. The table has more than 400,000 distinct CDR3 sequences, roughly 5% seen once. No antigen has been identified for these receptors. Study-level results: For ankylosing spondylitis blood, a TCR beta motif of 8 or 9 highly homologous variants appeared characteristic.

The sequencing input was blood, either unsorted or a sorted T cell fraction (not recorded which). The receptor set was obtained from a male donor with ankylosing spondylitis.

This clonotype was detected ten times or more. The V gene is TRBV10-3, the J gene TRBJ2-1; D unresolved. CDR1 and CDR2 from the germline V gene are ENHRY and SYGVKD. CDR3 length: 11 residues. The germline V and J ends were trimmed by 7 bases and 4 bases, with 5 bases remaining between them. CDR3 protein: CAIKGYNEQFF. The CDR3 coding sequence is TGTGCCATCAAGGGTTACAATGAGCAGTTCTTC.

This clonotype was detected many times. The rearrangement joins TRBV5-1 to TRBJ2-1; D is possibly TRBD2 (6 bases). Looked up from germline, CDR1 is SGHRS and CDR2 is YFSETQ. Between the trimmed V and J ends, which lost 4 bases and 9 bases, there was a span of 14 bases. The CDR3 extends over 13 amino acids. DNA of the CDR3: TGCGCCAGCAGCCCCGGGACTCCCCGTGAGCAGTTCTTC. This translates into CASSPGTPREQFF.

This clonotype was seen more than once but under ten times. The chain carries TRBV12-3 or TRBV12-4 and TRBJ2-1; D gene ambiguous. The CDR3 spans 14 residues. Between the trimmed V and J ends, which lost 1 base and 10 bases, there was a span of 14 bases. CDR3 loop: CASSLGTLRGEQFF. In DNA form, the CDR3 reads TGTGCCAGCAGTTTAGGCACCCTGCGCGGAGAGCAGTTCTTC.

The sample holds many counts of this clonotype. The chain combines TRBV4-2 with TRBJ2-2; D is ambiguous. CDR1 and CDR2 (germline): LGHNA, YNFKEQ. The CDR3 has 13 residues. V was pared by 1 base and J by 6 bases, with 6 bases between. The DNA for the CDR3 is TGTGCCAGCAGCCAAGGGGTGGCCGGGGAGCTGTTTTTT. Its translation: CASSQGVAGELFF.

This clonotype was observed a handful of times. This chain uses TRBV11-2 with TRBJ2-1; D gene uncertain. The CDR3 covers 14 residues. Germline loops: CDR1 SGHAT, CDR2 FQNNGV. V gave up 1 base and J gave up 15 bases, with 19 bases separating them. CDR3 nucleotide sequence: TGTGCCAGCAGCTTAGTGGTGTTGACTCATAAGCCGTTCTTC. This encodes CASSLVVLTHKPFF.

This clonotype has a count of ten or more. The rearrangement joins TRBV14 to TRBJ2-5; D remains unclear. This CDR3 has 13 residues. Germline CDR1 and CDR2: SGHDN and FVKESK. The V end was cut by 2 bases, the J end by 7 bases, with 11 bases between. The CDR3 coding sequence is TGTGCCAGCAGCCAAAACCTACGAGGGACCCAGTACTTC. Amino acids: CASSQNLRGTQYF.

This clonotype was picked up many times. The CDR3 DNA reads as TGTGCCAGCAGCTTAGCCGGGACAGGGGTTGATGAAAAACTGTTTTTT. The encoded protein is CASSLAGTGVDEKLFF. This chain links TRBV7-8 with TRBJ1-4; 10 bases are a match to TRBD1. CDR1 and CDR2 from the germline V gene are SGHVS and FQNEAQ. The V segment lost 0 bases and the J segment 6 bases; nucleotides outside the gene matches: 4. This CDR3 has 16 amino acids. The full variable domain, in which reference TRBV7-8 and TRBJ1-4 provide the parts outside the CDR3, is GAGVSQSPRYKVAKRGQDVALRCDPISGHVSLFWYQQALGQGPEFLTYFQNEAQLDKSGLPSDRFFAERPEGSVSTLKIQRTQQEDSAVYLCASSLAGTGVDEKLFFGSGTQLSVL.

To note about this clonotype: Possible read error: a much larger clone is one base away. The chain employs TRBV5-1 and TRBJ2-7; D might be TRBD1 (5 bases). The CDR3 is 14 amino acids. V was pared by 7 bases and J by 5 bases, with 19 bases between. Looked up from germline, CDR1 is SGHRS and CDR2 is YFSETQ. This CDR3 is CASGFTAGRNEQYF. The DNA for the CDR3 is TGCGCCAGCGGATTTACGGCAGGGCGTAACGAGCAGTACTTC.

This clonotype was detected ten times or more. The chain links TRBV7-9 to TRBJ1-5, with no clear D. Trimming removed 1 base at V and 6 bases at J, with 10 bases between. The germline CDR1 and CDR2 sequences are SEHNR and FQNEAQ (reference sequence). This CDR3 region has 14 residues. The CDR3: CASSLEGLSQPQHF. CDR3 in DNA: TGTGCCAGCAGCTTAGAAGGACTCAGTCAGCCCCAGCATTTT.

This clonotype showed up many times. Written as DNA, the CDR3 is TGCAGTGCTATCAGGGCCATCCAAGAGACCCAGTACTTC. Translating it yields CSAIRAIQETQYF. V is TRBV20-1 and J is TRBJ2-5; a possible D gene is TRBD1 (5 bases). V gave up 4 bases and J gave up 1 base, with 10 bases separating them. The CDR3 covers 13 residues. The germline V gene encodes CDR1 DFQATT and CDR2 SNEGSKA (reference sequence).

Ten or more counts support this clonotype. The chain is built from TRBV25-1 and TRBJ1-2; tentatively, D is TRBD1 (5 bases). This CDR3 spans 14 amino acids. V shed 3 bases and J shed 6 bases, with 14 bases lying between them. CDR1 and CDR2 (germline): MGHDK, SYGVNS. In nucleotides, the CDR3 is TGTGCCAGCAGTGAGGGGGTCAGGAGGCATGGCTACACCTTC. It translates to CASSEGVRRHGYTF.

This clonotype was seen at least ten times. The chain uses TRBV5-1 and TRBJ2-6, with 9 positions matching TRBD1. The CDR3 runs 16 residues. Germline V gene data show CDR1 as SGHRS and CDR2 as YFSETQ. V lost 4 bases, J lost 0 bases, and 2 bases stayed unmatched. CDR3 in amino acids: CASSQDRGSGANVLTF. Here the CDR3 DNA reads TGCGCCAGCAGCCAGGACAGGGGCTCTGGGGCCAACGTCCTGACTTTC.

This chain uses TRBV18 with TRBJ1-1; D is undetermined. CDR3 length: 15 residues. V lost 2 bases and J 6 bases, leaving 16 bases between the germline ends. The germline V gene encodes CDR1 KGHSH and CDR2 LQKENI. The DNA of the CDR3 is TGTGCCAGCTCACCAATGAGGGAGTGGATTGCTGAAGCTTTCTTT. It encodes CASSPMREWIAEAFF.

This clonotype has a count of ten or more. The V gene is TRBV7-8, the J gene TRBJ2-7, with 11 nucleotides matching TRBD2. The CDR3 loop spans 15 amino acids. Germline V gene sequence: CDR1 SGHVS, CDR2 FQNEAQ. Losses at the gene ends were 7 bases for V and 3 bases for J; bases not matched to a gene: 8. As DNA, the CDR3 is TGTGCCAGCACCGCCAGACTAGCGGGGTTCTACGAGCAGTACTTC. Protein sequence: CASTARLAGFYEQYF.

This clonotype was observed many times. The CDR3 here is CASSQDPTSGVYEQYF. CDR3 nucleotides: TGCGCCAGCAGCCAAGATCCAACTAGCGGGGTCTACGAGCAGTACTTC. The V call is TRBV4-3, the J call TRBJ2-7, with TRBD2 matching over 10 bases. J was trimmed by 3 bases and V by 0 bases; bases with no gene match: 5. CDR3 size: 16 residues. CDR1 and CDR2 from the germline V gene are LGHNA and YSLEER.

There are many counts of this clonotype. The chain couples TRBV25-1 to TRBJ1-4; D possibly corresponds to TRBD1 (6 bases). Deletions cut 9 bases from V and 4 bases from J, with 12 bases between. Germline V CDR1 and CDR2: MGHDK, SYGVNS. There are 13 residues in the CDR3. Written as DNA, the CDR3 is TGTGCCAGACAGGGAAGGCTTAATGAAAAACTGTTTTTT. This gives the protein CARQGRLNEKLFF.

The CDR3 loop is CSAPLGGRETQYF. The CDR3, as DNA: TGCAGTGCTCCCTTGGGGGGACGAGAGACCCAGTACTTC. The chain has TRBV20-1 and TRBJ2-5, with a possible D match to TRBD2 (6 bases). In germline, CDR1 is DFQATT, CDR2 SNEGSKA (reference sequence). The CDR3 spans 13 residues. V was trimmed by 5 bases and J by 4 bases, leaving 14 bases between them.

Of note for this clonotype: A much larger clone lies a single base off, so this may be a read error. J is TRBJ2-1 and V is TRBV24-1; D unresolved. The J call is in doubt because the DNA end fits TRBJ2-7 better. This CDR3 contains 14 residues. Germline V gives CDR1 KGHDR, CDR2 SFDVKD. The CDR3 here is CATSSLNSYNEQYF. The CDR3, as DNA: TGTGCCACCAGTAGCCTTAACTCCTACAATGAGCAGTACTTC.

This clonotype was detected many times. The chain couples TRBV7-8 to TRBJ2-2; no reliable D call. The CDR3 covers 16 residues. V lost 1 base and J 0 bases, leaving 9 bases between the germline ends. The V gene's germline CDR1 is SGHVS and CDR2 FQNEAQ. CDR3 bases: TGTGCCAGCAGCTTAGGCGCGCTAACGAACACCGGGGAGCTGTTTTTT. The encoded protein is CASSLGALTNTGELFF.

This clonotype was recorded many times. V is TRBV21-1 and J is TRBJ2-7; the table names TRBD1, a call not compared with the DNA. TRBV21-1 is shown as a pseudogene. CDR3 length: 18 amino acids. CDR3 sequence reads: CASSAKRTAGQGRIVWYF. In nucleotides, the CDR3 is TGTGCCAGCAGCGCAAAAAGGACGGCTGGACAGGGGCGTATTGTATGGTACTTC.

This clonotype came up many times. This chain connects TRBV4-3 to TRBJ2-6; D is uncertain. CDR1 LGHNA and CDR2 YSLEER come from the germline V gene. Between the trimmed V and J ends, which lost 0 bases and 0 bases, there was a span of 9 bases. The CDR3 sequence is 17 residues long. The CDR3 region has the DNA TGCGCCAGCAGCCAAGACGCAGCGCTCTCTGGGGCCAACGTCCTGACTTTC. Protein product: CASSQDAALSGANVLTF.

This clonotype has a handful of counts. The chain joins TRBV7-9 to TRBJ2-1; 10 bases are a match to TRBD2. Per germline, CDR1 SEHNR and CDR2 FQNEAQ (reference sequence). Trimming cost V 4 bases and J 0 bases; bases outside gene matches: 6. The CDR3 covers 17 residues. Here the CDR3 DNA reads TGTGCCAGCAGCTCCGGAGCTAGCGGGAGCTCCTACAATGAGCAGTTCTTC. Its translation: CASSSGASGSSYNEQFF.

The gene calls are TRBV24-1 and TRBJ2-1; 8 nucleotides match TRBD1. Germline V gene lookup returns CDR1 KGHDR and CDR2 SFDVKD. With 3 bases clipped from V and 7 bases from J, the junction kept 4 bases outside the gene matches. The CDR3 covers 14 residues. CDR3 sequence (DNA): TGTGCCACCAGTGATACCCAGGGGGCGAATGAGCAGTTCTTC. This codes for CATSDTQGANEQFF.

At least ten counts were recorded for this clonotype. V usage is TRBV5-1 and J usage is TRBJ1-1; D gene uncertain. Germline-derived CDR1 and CDR2 are SGHRS and YFSETQ. V was shortened by 3 bases and J by 3 bases, with 9 bases between the two germline ends. There are 13 residues in the CDR3. The CDR3 sequence: CASSYGVDTEAFF. The CDR3 nucleotides read TGCGCCAGCAGCTACGGGGTGGACACTGAAGCTTTCTTT.

The chain links TRBV7-2 to TRBJ2-7; 9 nucleotides match TRBD1. J gave up 5 bases and V 0 bases, and 8 bases lay outside the gene matches. Per the germline V gene, CDR1 is SGHTA and CDR2 is FQGNSA. This CDR3 has 16 amino acids. CDR3 sequence: CASSLARDRASNEQYF. In DNA, the CDR3 is TGTGCCAGCAGCTTAGCAAGGGACAGGGCATCCAACGAGCAGTACTTC.

This clonotype was counted many times. The chain carries TRBV7-2 and TRBJ2-2, with D maybe TRBD1 (6 bases). This CDR3 spans 14 amino acids. Germline CDR1 reads SGHTA; CDR2 reads FQGNSA. Trimming took 5 bases from V and 5 from J, leaving 12 bases between them. The CDR3 sequence is CASSTIRGTGELFF. The CDR3 DNA is TGTGCCAGCAGCACAATAAGGGGGACCGGGGAGCTGTTTTTT.

This clonotype was observed many times. The gene calls are TRBV29-1 and TRBJ2-5; D perhaps matches TRBD1 (5 bases). Germline V CDR1 and CDR2: SQVTM, ANQGSEA. The CDR3 extends over 12 amino acids. V lost 6 bases and J 5 bases, leaving 13 bases between the germline ends. In DNA, the CDR3 is TGCAGCGTGCTCAGGGATTTCGAGACCCAGTACTTC. Translated: CSVLRDFETQYF.

The table lists this clonotype with many counts. The rearrangement links TRBV6-5 to TRBJ2-3; D is unresolved. This CDR3 region has 15 residues. Trimming removed 0 bases from V and 0 bases from J, with 7 bases in between. Germline-derived CDR1 and CDR2 are MNHEY and SVGAGI. The CDR3 DNA reads as TGTGCCAGCAGTTACTCGGCGGATAGCACAGATACGCAGTATTTT. Its translation is CASSYSADSTDTQYF.

This clonotype came up many times. The rearrangement joins TRBV12-3 or TRBV12-4 to TRBJ2-5; D remains ambiguous. The CDR3 covers 12 residues. Trimming took 4 bases from V and 4 from J, leaving 7 bases between them. The CDR3 coding sequence is TGTGCCAGCAGTTATATAGGAGAGACCCAGTACTTC. Its protein is CASSYIGETQYF.

CDR3 in amino acids: CASSPDGDYEQYF. CDR3 coding DNA: TGTGCCAGCAGCCCCGACGGGGACTACGAGCAGTACTTC. The chain carries TRBV11-2 and TRBJ2-7, with D perhaps TRBD2 (5 bases). CDR1 and CDR2 from the germline V gene are SGHAT and FQNNGV. V was clipped by 5 bases and J by 3 bases, with 11 bases between them. CDR3 length equals 13 residues.

About this clonotype: Given a much more abundant clone one base away, this may be a read error. The rearrangement uses TRBV7-2 and TRBJ2-7, with D hard to call. The CDR3 loop spans 14 amino acids. Germline loops: CDR1 SGHTA, CDR2 FQGNSA. CDR3 sequence: CARSLIQSSYEQYF. The DNA of the CDR3 is TGTGCCCGCAGCTTAATCCAAAGCTCCTACGAGCAGTACTTC. Full variable domain (rest looked up from reference TRBV7-2 and TRBJ2-7): GAGVSQSPSNKVTEKGKDVELRCDPISGHTALYWYRQSLGQGLEFLIYFQGNSAPDKSGLPSDRFSAERTGGSVSTLTIQRTQQEDSAVYLCARSLIQSSYEQYFGPGTRLTVT.